This TCR beta chain was documented in a study of blood T cell repertoires in COVID-19 (dated by TCRdb to 2020 to 2022). Regarding the study in general: Samples covering the acute and convalescent phases of COVID-19 were provided by collaborators in the United States, Italy and Spain. The prospective study material was composed of cDNA or gDNA derived from T cells, B-cell-depleted T cells, or PBMCs. Where available, HLA class I and class II types were taken from metadata supplied by the sample provider and were not determined by assay-based typing. The repertoires were released in a freely available public database intended as a resource for research on the immune response to SARS-CoV-2. Sample metadata almost always included a de-identified subject ID, COVID-19 status, age in years and sex. Deeply sampled blood TCRbeta repertoires from subjects exposed to, actively infected with, or recovered from COVID-19 were included in the dataset. The samples were drawn from two sources: the first 160 participants of the ongoing ImmuneRACE study, and fewer than 1,500 subjects contributed by 6 global collaborators.

TCRbeta CDR3 regions were amplified from genomic DNA using the immunoSEQ Assay, a bias-controlled multiplex PCR. The original methods were these. The number of nucleated cells in each sample was estimated by amplification of reference gene primers within the assay. Sequence reads were collapsed and filtered to measure the absolute abundance of every unique TCRbeta CDR3 rearrangement. For each sample, productive Simpson clonality was calculated as the square root of Simpson's diversity index over productive rearrangements. Entries here come from immuneACCESS through TCRdb and include only in-frame sequences with V and J called. Some clones fail to appear in such tables; in the studies checked, an unresolved V gene covers under half of the shortfall, and the cause of the remainder is unknown. V, J and clone size are taken as reported in that table, and D and trimming were inferred from the DNA itself. This sample is represented by approximately 340,000 clones; approximately 93% of them were singletons. The top ten constitute around 0.86% of the sample.

CDR1 and CDR2 are read off the germline V gene (reference sequence) as SGHNT and YYREEE. V is pruned by 3 bases and J by 3 bases, leaving 15 bases of the junction without a gene match. The CDR3 measures 19 amino acids from cysteine to phenylalanine. Only CDR3 DNA is held: 57 bases, read in frame from base 1. To note about this clone: Its antigen has not been determined. Base qualities are not at hand, and no much larger clone is one base apart.

Enrolling through a virtual design, the prospective study's participants ranged in age from roughly 18 to 89 years and lived across some 22 United States geographic areas. Cohort assignment in the prospective study relied on participant-reported clinical history from a screening survey and a study questionnaire. A participant counted as exposed if, within 2 weeks of entering the study, that participant had been in contact with someone who had a PCR-confirmed or clinician-diagnosed COVID-19 case. Each participant in the prospective study had whole blood, serum and a nasopharyngeal or oropharyngeal swab collected by mobile phlebotomists. Over a roughly 2-month period, participants in the prospective study had the option of providing additional blood draws and questionnaires. Before DNA extraction, prospective study blood samples were shipped either frozen or at room temperature. Overall results and qualifications from the work: How much clinical and demographic metadata was included differed by source and by participant, and the metadata was provided uncurated.

The sample was PBMCs or T cells enriched from blood (not recorded which). The receptor comes from a woman aged 35 to 49 who had been exposed to COVID-19. The sequence joins TRBV5-4 to TRBJ2-1, with 10 middle bases fitting TRBD2. The DNA sequence is given as TGTGCCAGCAGCTCCGGTCGGCTAGCGGGGGATTTTAACTACAATGAGCAGTTCTTC. It encodes CASSSGRLAGDFNYNEQFF.